Following are 15 T cell receptor beta chains from one sample sequenced in a study of T cells expressing NK-cell markers (dated by TCRdb to 2018 to 2021). Libraries were prepared through 5' RACE. Data came from an Illumina HiSeq 2000. TCRdb reprocessed the reads into one record per CDR3 protein sequence, lacking DNA. The sample has almost 450,000 distinct CDR3 sequences on record. The top ten clones comprise about 7.1% of the sample. Sequencing was performed on blood T cells: a sorted CD56 or NKG2C T cell subset, CD4+ or CD8+ T cells, or bulk PBMC T cells (not recorded which). Receptors originate from a woman between 18 and 70 years old in good health.

V is TRBV10-3 and J is TRBJ2-7; checking the TCRdb D call of TRBD1 is not possible without DNA. This CDR3 contains 14 residues. The germline V gene encodes CDR1 ENHRY and CDR2 SYGVKD. The CDR3 loop reads CAIRQTGALGEQYF.

This chain uses TRBV19 with TRBJ2-1. The CDR3 has 14 residues. In germline, CDR1 is LNHDA, CDR2 SQIVND (reference sequence). The chain's CDR3 is CASSMSSAYNEQFF.

This chain joins TRBV29-1 and TRBJ2-7; no DNA is available, so the TRBD1 call from TCRdb remains unchecked. Germline CDR1 and CDR2: SQVTM and ANQGSEA. This CDR3 contains 14 residues. CDR3 loop: CSVEARGELREQYF.

The rearrangement uses TRBV25-1 and TRBJ2-5. Germline loops: CDR1 MGHDK, CDR2 SYGVNS. The CDR3 has 13 residues. The CDR3 is CASRSTYQETQYF.

V usage is TRBV30 and J usage is TRBJ1-2. CDR3 length: 13 residues. Per the germline V gene, CDR1 is GTSNPN and CDR2 is SVGIG (reference sequence). CDR3 sequence reads: CAWSVGPWRGYTF.

The chain is built from TRBV20-1 and TRBJ2-2. CDR3 size: 15 residues. Germline V gives CDR1 DFQATT, CDR2 SNEGSKA (reference sequence). The CDR3 protein is CSAREKDSNTGELFF.

The V call is TRBV5-4, the J call TRBJ2-1; TCRdb designates TRBD1, a call that cannot be tested without DNA. This CDR3 is 17 amino acids long. Germline V gives CDR1 SGHNT, CDR2 YYREEE (reference sequence). CDR3 in amino acids: CASRLGGPRDNYNEQFF. Combining the CDR3 with reference TRBV5-4 and TRBJ2-1 gives the whole variable domain ETGVTQSPTHLIKTRGQQVTLRCSSQSGHNTVSWYQQALGQGPQFIFQYYREEENGRGNFPPRFSGLQFPNYSSELNVNALELDDSALYLCASRLGGPRDNYNEQFFGPGTRLTVL.

The chain has TRBV6-5 and TRBJ2-1. CDR1 and CDR2 from the germline V gene are MNHEY and SVGAGI. There are 15 residues in the CDR3. The CDR3 is CASSYPHESDNEQFF.

The chain has TRBV12-3 or TRBV12-4 and TRBJ2-5. The CDR3 has 12 residues. CDR3 sequence: CASSLKQETQYF.

V gene TRBV20-1 combines with J gene TRBJ2-5; checking the TCRdb D call of TRBD2 is not possible without DNA. The germline gives CDR1 DFQATT, CDR2 SNEGSKA (reference sequence). The CDR3 is 14 amino acids. The CDR3 protein is CSAPVASGSKTQYF.

This rearrangement joins TRBV7-9 to TRBJ1-1; lacking DNA, the TRBD1 call made by TCRdb goes unchecked. CDR3 length: 16 amino acids. Germline V gene data show CDR1 as SEHNR and CDR2 as FQNEAQ (reference sequence). The CDR3 sequence is CASSLGAQVVDTEAFF.

This chain uses TRBV9 with TRBJ2-3. The germline V gene has CDR1 SGDLS and CDR2 YYNGEE. This CDR3 comprises 16 residues. This CDR3 is CASSVYGGSPTDTQYF.

The CDR3 loop is CASNPVWNTGELFF. The chain is built from TRBV2 and TRBJ2-2; the D gene TCRdb calls, TRBD1, cannot be checked with no DNA. The germline V gene encodes CDR1 SNHLY and CDR2 FYNNEI. There are 14 residues in the CDR3.

The V and J genes are TRBV5-6 and TRBJ2-3; there is no DNA to check the TCRdb D call of TRBD1. Germline-derived CDR1 and CDR2 are SGHDT and YYEEEE. This CDR3 is 17 amino acids long. The CDR3 here is CASSLSGTGGIADTQYF.

This chain links TRBV15 with TRBJ2-1; TCRdb names TRBD2, which stays unverified in the absence of DNA. CDR1 and CDR2 from the germline V gene are LNHNV and YYDKDF (reference sequence). This CDR3 has 18 residues. CDR3 residues: CATSRVGRTLQIGDEQFF. Combining the CDR3 with reference TRBV15 and TRBJ2-1 gives the whole variable domain DAMVIQNPRYQVTQFGKPVTLSCSQTLNHNVMYWYQQKSSQAPKLLFHYYDKDFNNEADTPDNFQSRRPNTSFCFLDIRSPGLGDTAMYLCATSRVGRTLQIGDEQFFGPGTRLTVL.